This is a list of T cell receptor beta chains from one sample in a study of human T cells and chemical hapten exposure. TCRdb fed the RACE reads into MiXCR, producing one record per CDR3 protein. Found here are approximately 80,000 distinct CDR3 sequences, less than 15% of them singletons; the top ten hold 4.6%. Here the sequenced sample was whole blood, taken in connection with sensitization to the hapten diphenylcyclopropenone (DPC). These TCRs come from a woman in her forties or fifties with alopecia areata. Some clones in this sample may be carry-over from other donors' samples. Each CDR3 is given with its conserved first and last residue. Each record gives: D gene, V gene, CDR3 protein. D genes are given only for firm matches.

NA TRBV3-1 CASSQDRANKNIQYF
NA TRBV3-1 CASSPYGQSGNTIYF
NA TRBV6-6 CASTLGRKSYEQYF
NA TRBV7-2 CASSQGYAGNTIYF
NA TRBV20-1 CSADPASASRKLFF
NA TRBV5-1 CASSLAGGTSTDTQYF
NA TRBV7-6 CASSLVGSSYNEQFF
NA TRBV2 CASREQGLSGANVLTF
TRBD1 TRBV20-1 CSAYRGTEAFF
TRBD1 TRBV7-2 CASSITGTESEAFF
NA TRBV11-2 CASSLGLAAYEQYF
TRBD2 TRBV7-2 CASSLLLAEYNEQFF
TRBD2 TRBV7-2 CASSSIQGTSGNVQFF
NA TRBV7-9 CASSLLPPILDGTDTQYF
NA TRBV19 CASSIHRYQPQHF
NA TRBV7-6 CASSRDMGTEAFF
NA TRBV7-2 CASSPRVILPTEAFF
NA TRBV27 CASGTPPQTEQFF
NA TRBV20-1 CSASKGGGIDNEQFF
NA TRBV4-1 CASSQDSARTDTQYF